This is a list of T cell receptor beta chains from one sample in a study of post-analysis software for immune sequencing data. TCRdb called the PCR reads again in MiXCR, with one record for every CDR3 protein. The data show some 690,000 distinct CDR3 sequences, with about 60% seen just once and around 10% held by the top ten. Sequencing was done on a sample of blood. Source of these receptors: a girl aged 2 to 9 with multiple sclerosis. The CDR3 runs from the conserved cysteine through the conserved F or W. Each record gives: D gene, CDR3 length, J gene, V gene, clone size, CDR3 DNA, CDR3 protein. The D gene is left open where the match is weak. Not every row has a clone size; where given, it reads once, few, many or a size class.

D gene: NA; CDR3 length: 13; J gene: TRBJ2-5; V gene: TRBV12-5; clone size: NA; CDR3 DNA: TGTGCTAGTGGTTTGCCCTACCAAGAGACCCAGTACTTC; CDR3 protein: CASGLPYQETQYF
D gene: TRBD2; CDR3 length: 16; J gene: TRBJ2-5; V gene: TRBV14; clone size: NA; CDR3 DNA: TGTGCCAGCAGCCAAGTGGCAGCGGGGAAACAAGAGACCCAGTACTTC; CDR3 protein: CASSQVAAGKQETQYF
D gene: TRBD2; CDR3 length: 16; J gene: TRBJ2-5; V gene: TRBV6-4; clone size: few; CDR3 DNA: TGTGCCAGCATTCTCCCGGGACTAGCGCACCAAGAGACCCAGTACTTC; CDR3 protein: CASILPGLAHQETQYF
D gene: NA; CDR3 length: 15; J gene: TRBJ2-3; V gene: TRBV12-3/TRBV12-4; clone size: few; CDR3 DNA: TGTGCCAGCAGTTTCATCGACAGTAGCACAGATACGCAGTATTTT; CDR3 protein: CASSFIDSSTDTQYF
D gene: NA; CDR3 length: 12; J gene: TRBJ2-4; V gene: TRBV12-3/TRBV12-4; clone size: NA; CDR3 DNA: TGTGCCAGCAGTCGTGACAGCTCCGGGCAGTACTTC; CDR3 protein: CASSRDSSGQYF
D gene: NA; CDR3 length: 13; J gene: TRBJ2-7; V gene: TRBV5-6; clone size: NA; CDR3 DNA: TGTGCCAGCAGCTTACAGGGAATGGACGAGCAGTACTTC; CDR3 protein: CASSLQGMDEQYF
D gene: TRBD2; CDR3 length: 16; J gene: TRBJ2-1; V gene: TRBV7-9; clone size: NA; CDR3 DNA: TGTGCCAGCAGCTCTACGAGACTAGCGGTATACAATGAGCAGTTCTTC; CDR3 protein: CASSSTRLAVYNEQFF
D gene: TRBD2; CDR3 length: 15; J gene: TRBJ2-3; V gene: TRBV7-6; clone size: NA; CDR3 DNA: TGTGCCAGCAGCTTATATACTAGCGGCACAGATACGCAGTATTTT; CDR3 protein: CASSLYTSGTDTQYF
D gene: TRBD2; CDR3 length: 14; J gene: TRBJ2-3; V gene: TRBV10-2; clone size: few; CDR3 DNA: TGCGCCGGCTGGGGCGGGGGGGCAACAGATACGCAGTATTTT; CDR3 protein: CAGWGGGATDTQYF
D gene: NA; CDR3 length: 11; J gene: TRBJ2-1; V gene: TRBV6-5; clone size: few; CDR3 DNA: TGTGCCAGCAAGGAAGGGAATGAGCAGTTCTTC; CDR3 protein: CASKEGNEQFF
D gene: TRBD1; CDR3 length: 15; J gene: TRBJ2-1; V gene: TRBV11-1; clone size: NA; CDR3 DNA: TGTGCCAGCAGCTTCCGGGACAGTCCCTACAATGAGCAGTTCTTC; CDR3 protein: CASSFRDSPYNEQFF
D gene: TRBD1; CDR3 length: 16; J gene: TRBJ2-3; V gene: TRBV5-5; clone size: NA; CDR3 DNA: TGTGCCAGCAGCATTCCCGGGACAGGGAGATCAGATACGCAGTATTTT; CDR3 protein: CASSIPGTGRSDTQYF
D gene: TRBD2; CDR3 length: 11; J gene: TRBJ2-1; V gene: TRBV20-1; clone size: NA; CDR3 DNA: TGCAGTGCTGTAGCGGGAGTTGAGCAGTTCTTC; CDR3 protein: CSAVAGVEQFF
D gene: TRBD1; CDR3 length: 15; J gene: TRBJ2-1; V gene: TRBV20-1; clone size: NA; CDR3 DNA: TGCAGTGCTAGATCTGGGACAGGGTGGTCTGGTGAGCAGTTCTTC; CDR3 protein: CSARSGTGWSGEQFF